The 31 T cell receptor beta chains below all came from one sample that was sequenced in a study of shared clonotypes between healthy human individuals. Sequencing was performed with immunoSEQ multiplex PCR; in TCRdb, only in-frame clones are kept and a portion is missing. Among around 1.9 million clones listed, about 93% were seen once. CD8 cells regarded as naive lacked CD45RO, were positively chosen for CCR7, and omitted terminally differentiated effector memory CD45RA+ cells. Sequencing was performed on naive CD8+ T cells from PBMCs. The receptors were gathered from a man aged 18 to 29 in good health. Some clones in this sample may be carry-over from other donors' samples.

This clone came up a few times. The rearrangement uses TRBV9 and TRBJ2-2; no definite D call. This CDR3 is built from 15 residues. Germline V gene sequence: CDR1 SGDLS, CDR2 YYNGEE. The germline V and J ends were trimmed by 0 bases and 8 bases, with 14 bases remaining between them. CDR3 sequence: CASSVEGPPKGELFF. Here the CDR3 DNA reads TGTGCCAGCAGCGTAGAGGGTCCGCCAAAGGGGGAGCTGTTTTTT.

The chain employs TRBV13 and TRBJ2-3; tentatively, D is TRBD2 (5 bases). Germline CDR1 reads PRHDT; CDR2 reads FYEKMQ (reference sequence). The CDR3 is 14 residues long. V lost 0 bases and J lost 4, with 8 bases in between. This chain's CDR3 is CASSLGGSADTQYF. Here the CDR3 DNA reads TGTGCCAGCAGCTTAGGAGGGAGCGCAGATACGCAGTATTTT. Full variable domain (missing parts from reference TRBV13 and TRBJ2-3): AAGVIQSPRHLIKEKRETATLKCYPIPRHDTVYWYQQGPGQDPQFLISFYEKMQSDKGSIPDRFSAQQFSDYHSELNMSSLELGDSALYFCASSLGGSADTQYFGPGTRLTVL.

The sample holds one count of this clone. The rearrangement uses TRBV12-5 and TRBJ2-2; maybe TRBD2 (6 bases). V lost 2 bases, J lost 0 bases, and 19 bases lay in between. The length of the CDR3 is 19 residues. Germline V CDR1 and CDR2: LGHNT, FRNRAP. Here the CDR3 reads CASGLSIPAGPTNTGELFF. In DNA, the CDR3 is TGTGCTAGTGGTTTGTCAATCCCCGCGGGGCCTACGAACACCGGGGAGCTGTTTTTT. The full variable domain, completed using reference TRBV12-5 and TRBJ2-2, is DARVTQTPRHKVTEMGQEVTMRCQPILGHNTVFWYRQTMMQGLELLAYFRNRAPLDDSGMPKDRFSAEMPDATLATLKIQPSEPRDSAVYFCASGLSIPAGPTNTGELFFGEGSRLTVL.

The chain combines TRBV6-4 with TRBJ2-3, with D maybe TRBD2 (6 bases). Per the germline V gene, CDR1 is MRHNA and CDR2 is SNTAGT. V lost 6 bases to trimming and J lost 0 bases, with 22 bases between them. CDR3 length: 18 amino acids. The CDR3 spells CASSVRGIGRYSTDTQYF. The CDR3 nucleotides are TGTGCCAGCAGCGTCCGGGGGATCGGGAGATATAGCACAGATACGCAGTATTTT.

V is TRBV18 and J is TRBJ1-5; D gene ambiguous. The length of the CDR3 is 15 residues. CDR1 and CDR2 from the germline V gene are KGHSH and LQKENI. Between the trimmed V and J ends, which lost 5 bases and 3 bases, there was a span of 14 bases. The CDR3 DNA reads TGTGCCAGCTCATTTACCGGGGAATACAATCAGCCCCAGCATTTT. Its translation: CASSFTGEYNQPQHF.

The chain is built from TRBV5-8 and TRBJ1-5; D is unclear. Germline CDR1 reads SGHTS; CDR2 reads YDEGEE. CDR3 size: 14 residues. V was trimmed by 5 bases and J by 3 bases, leaving 12 bases between them. The CDR3 region is CASRPSQDNQPQHF. As DNA, the CDR3 is TGTGCCAGCAGACCGTCTCAGGACAATCAGCCCCAGCATTTT.

This chain joins TRBV10-2 and TRBJ2-7; D might be TRBD2 (6 bases). Germline CDR1 WSHSY, CDR2 SAAADI. The CDR3 length is 12 residues. Trimming left V 6 bases short and J 7 bases short, with 13 bases between. The CDR3 is CASSPGTREQYF. The CDR3 region has the DNA TGCGCCAGCAGCCCAGGGACTCGGGAGCAGTACTTC.

The rearrangement uses TRBV5-8 and TRBJ1-2; no reliable D call. Looked up from germline, CDR1 is SGHTS and CDR2 is YDEGEE. This CDR3 comprises 15 residues. Trimming left V 5 bases short and J 5 bases short, with 19 bases between. The chain's CDR3 is CASRNQGRPDYGYTF. CDR3 nucleotide sequence: TGTGCCAGCAGGAATCAAGGACGGCCCGATTATGGCTACACCTTC.

The chain combines TRBV5-6 with TRBJ1-3; D may be TRBD1 (6 bases). Per germline, CDR1 SGHDT and CDR2 YYEEEE. Trimming took 0 bases from V and 4 from J, leaving 11 bases between them. This CDR3 comprises 15 residues. The CDR3 spells CASSLEGGRGNTIYF. In DNA form, the CDR3 reads TGTGCCAGCAGCTTGGAAGGGGGTAGGGGAAACACCATATATTTT.

As to this clone: Other DNA sequences in this sample translate to the same CDR3. The chain combines TRBV5-1 with TRBJ2-7; D remains unclear. Deletions cut 2 bases from V and 3 bases from J, with 6 bases between. The V gene's germline CDR1 is SGHRS and CDR2 YFSETQ. This CDR3 is 12 amino acids long. The CDR3 DNA reads TGCGCCAGCAGCTTCACAAGCTACGAGCAGTACTTC. It is translated as CASSFTSYEQYF. Supplemented by reference TRBV5-1 and TRBJ2-7, the full variable domain reads KAGVTQTPRYLIKTRGQQVTLSCSPISGHRSVSWYQQTPGQGLQFLFEYFSETQRNKGNFPGRFSGRQFSNSRSEMNVSTLELGDSALYLCASSFTSYEQYFGPGTRLTVT.

The chain recombines TRBV5-4 with TRBJ2-3; no definite D call. The CDR3 covers 15 residues. CDR1 is SGHNT and CDR2 is YYREEE in the germline V gene (reference sequence). The V gene lost 0 bases and the J gene lost 0 bases, with 8 bases spanning the gap. The CDR3 spells CASSLGILSTDTQYF. CDR3 in DNA: TGTGCCAGCAGCTTGGGTATTCTGAGCACAGATACGCAGTATTTT.

The chain uses TRBV11-2 and TRBJ2-7, with 7 bases identical to TRBD2. Trimming took 5 bases from V and 4 from J; bases not matched to a gene: 11. Germline V lookup: CDR1 SGHAT, CDR2 FQNNGV. CDR3 size: 15 residues. DNA of the CDR3: TGTGCCAGCAGCCTCCGAACGACTAGCTTGTACGAGCAGTACTTC. It translates to CASSLRTTSLYEQYF. The full variable domain, rest sourced from reference TRBV11-2 and TRBJ2-7, is EAGVAQSPRYKIIEKRQSVAFWCNPISGHATLYWYQQILGQGPKLLIQFQNNGVVDDSQLPKDRFSAERLKGVDSTLKIQPAKLEDSAVYLCASSLRTTSLYEQYFGPGTRLTVT.

The sample holds one count of this clone. Here the CDR3 reads CASNRLAGVVGELFF. CDR3 sequence (DNA): TGTGCCAGCAATCGACTAGCGGGAGTTGTCGGGGAGCTGTTTTTT. This sequence joins TRBV6-1 and TRBJ2-2; 12 positions match TRBD2. There are 15 residues in the CDR3. After removal of 7 bases from V and 7 bases from J, the junction contained 7 bases not matched to a gene. CDR1 and CDR2 (germline): MNHNS, SASEGT.

Comment on this clone: Other DNA sequences in the same sample also yield this CDR3. V usage is TRBV27 and J usage is TRBJ1-1; 7 positions match TRBD1. Germline V gene lookup returns CDR1 MNHEY and CDR2 SMNVEV (reference sequence). Losses at the gene ends were 2 bases for V and 5 bases for J; bases not matched to a gene: 5. This CDR3 has 14 amino acids. This chain's CDR3 is CASSLRQGGTEAFF. As DNA, the CDR3 is TGTGCCAGCAGTTTACGACAGGGTGGGACTGAAGCTTTCTTT.

The CDR3 DNA follows: TGTGCCACCAGCACGGGTTTTAGCTCCTACGAGCAGTACTTC. Protein product: CATSTGFSSYEQYF. V and J are TRBV15 and TRBJ2-7; no firm D call. CDR1 and CDR2 (germline): LNHNV, YYDKDF (reference sequence). This CDR3 is 14 amino acids long. The ends were cut back, 4 bases at V and 0 bases at J, with 10 bases in the middle.

The chain couples TRBV9 to TRBJ2-1; no definite D call. Trimming shortened V by 2 bases and J by 3 bases, and 18 bases separated the two germline ends. Germline-derived CDR1 and CDR2 are SGDLS and YYNGEE. This CDR3 is built from 17 residues. The CDR3 bases are TGTGCCAGCAGCGTTGACGTAAGCATCCCCCTCTACAATGAGCAGTTCTTC. Its protein product is CASSVDVSIPLYNEQFF.

V and J are TRBV27 and TRBJ2-2; 7 nucleotides match TRBD2. In germline, CDR1 is MNHEY, CDR2 SMNVEV (reference sequence). The CDR3 spans 15 residues. Germline trimming cut 10 bases from V and 4 bases from J; bases unmatched to any gene: 12. CDR3 sequence: CATSLSSGGTGELFF. As DNA, the CDR3 is TGTGCCACCTCGCTCTCTAGCGGAGGCACCGGGGAGCTGTTTTTT.

This clone has a single count. The V and J genes are TRBV7-3 and TRBJ2-7, with 8 bases fitting TRBD2. The CDR3 length is 20 residues. Germline values: CDR1 SGHTA, CDR2 FQGTGA. Trimming at V came to 3 bases and at J to 1 base, leaving 20 bases not matched to a gene. The CDR3: CASSLTLNPVDSGTSYEQYF. Written as DNA, the CDR3 is TGTGCCAGCAGCTTGACTCTCAACCCGGTTGATAGCGGGACGTCCTACGAGCAGTACTTC.

V usage is TRBV28 and J usage is TRBJ2-5; possibly TRBD2 for D (6 bases). The CDR3 length is 19 residues. The V gene's germline CDR1 is MDHEN and CDR2 SYDVKM. The ends were cut back, 5 bases at V and 0 bases at J, with 25 bases in the middle. CDR3 region: CASSLGATGRTMYQETQYF. Written as DNA, the CDR3 is TGTGCCAGCAGTCTAGGAGCCACGGGACGGACTATGTACCAAGAGACCCAGTACTTC.

As for this clone: The same CDR3 arises from other DNA sequences in this sample as well. The chain couples TRBV7-9 to TRBJ2-7; possible D gene TRBD2, 7 bases. This CDR3 contains 14 residues. Germline assignment: CDR1 SEHNR and CDR2 FQNEAQ (reference sequence). Deletions cut 5 bases from V and 3 bases from J, with 14 bases between. The CDR3 nucleotides are TGTGCCAGCAGCCCCCGGGGAGGGGGCTACGAGCAGTACTTC. Amino acids: CASSPRGGGYEQYF. Full variable domain (rest looked up from reference TRBV7-9 and TRBJ2-7): DTGVSQNPRHKITKRGQNVTFRCDPISEHNRLYWYRQTLGQGPEFLTYFQNEAQLEKSRLLSDRFSAERPKGSFSTLEIQRTEQGDSAMYLCASSPRGGGYEQYFGPGTRLTVT.

In regard to this clone: Other DNA sequences in this specimen translate into the identical CDR3. The V call is TRBV27, the J call TRBJ1-1; D not certain. Germline CDR1 MNHEY, CDR2 SMNVEV (reference sequence). The CDR3 has 12 residues. Between the trimmed V and J ends, which lost 1 base and 7 bases, there was a span of 7 bases. The CDR3 bases are TGTGCCAGCAGTTTATTGGGCGGTGAAGCTTTCTTT. This translates into CASSLLGGEAFF.

J is TRBJ2-1 and V is TRBV6-1; D call uncertain. This CDR3 region has 12 residues. V was trimmed by 1 base and J by 9 bases, leaving 7 bases between them. The V gene's germline CDR1 is MNHNS and CDR2 SASEGT. The CDR3 spells CASSEGSSEQFF. CDR3 DNA: TGTGCCAGCAGTGAAGGGAGCTCTGAGCAGTTCTTC.

This chain uses TRBV21-1 with TRBJ2-6. TRBV21-1 is listed as a pseudogene. The CDR3 is 12 residues long. In DNA, the CDR3 is TGTGCCCCTGTGGTCGTGGCCAACGTCCTGACTTTC. Translating gives CAPVVVANVLTF.

V gene TRBV11-2 combines with J gene TRBJ2-1, with D unresolved. V lost 3 bases and J 9 bases, leaving 9 bases between the germline ends. This CDR3 is 12 amino acids long. CDR1 and CDR2 from the germline V gene are SGHAT and FQNNGV. The CDR3 region has the DNA TGTGCCAGCAGCTTCTTTCACAGTGAGCAGTTCTTC. It is translated as CASSFFHSEQFF.

The CDR3 spells CASSEGVGYNEQFF. The CDR3 DNA sequence: TGTGCCAGCAGTGAAGGGGTGGGCTACAATGAGCAGTTCTTC. The J gene is TRBJ2-1, the V gene TRBV2; no definite D call. Germline V gives CDR1 SNHLY, CDR2 FYNNEI. Trimming removed 1 base at V and 3 bases at J, with 7 bases between. The CDR3 has 14 residues.

The chain employs TRBV4-3 and TRBJ2-3; 7 bases agree with TRBD2. V shed 6 bases and J 2 bases; nucleotides not matched to a gene: 8. This CDR3 spans 15 amino acids. CDR1 and CDR2 from the germline V gene are LGHNA and YSLEER. CDR3 DNA sequence: TGCGCCAGCAGTCCAGCGGGGACTTACACAGATACGCAGTATTTT. Translating gives CASSPAGTYTDTQYF.

The chain recombines TRBV9 with TRBJ2-7; weak D call: TRBD2 (6 bases). Germline-derived CDR1 and CDR2 are SGDLS and YYNGEE. V lost 0 bases, J lost 7 bases, and 20 bases lay in between. The CDR3 length is 16 residues. CDR3 sequence (DNA): TGTGCCAGCAGCGTAGCCCCATCAGCGGGTCCGGGGGAGCAGTACTTC. Translating it yields CASSVAPSAGPGEQYF. Full variable domain (rest looked up from reference TRBV9 and TRBJ2-7): DSGVTQTPKHLITATGQRVTLRCSPRSGDLSVYWYQQSLDQGLQFLIQYYNGEERAKGNILERFSAQQFPDLHSELNLSSLELGDSALYFCASSVAPSAGPGEQYFGPGTRLTVT.

This chain links TRBV5-1 with TRBJ2-2; 9 nucleotides line up with TRBD2. This CDR3 has 16 amino acids. J was trimmed by 5 bases and V by 4 bases; bases with no gene match: 9. Germline V gene data show CDR1 as SGHRS and CDR2 as YFSETQ. This chain's CDR3 is CASSPYMREGTGELFF. Here the CDR3 DNA reads TGCGCCAGCAGCCCGTATATGCGGGAGGGGACCGGGGAGCTGTTTTTT.

The V and J genes are TRBV7-2 and TRBJ2-1; D call uncertain. V was trimmed by 5 bases and J by 6 bases, leaving 14 bases between them. From germline, CDR1 is SGHTA and CDR2 FQGNSA. The CDR3 sequence is 14 residues long. The CDR3 DNA reads as TGTGCCAGCAGCCCTTACACTCCGGGCAATGAGCAGTTCTTC. It translates to CASSPYTPGNEQFF.

The sample holds a few counts of this clone. The identical CDR3 is also encoded by other nucleotide sequences in the sample. This chain links TRBV9 with TRBJ2-3; D is undetermined. Germline values: CDR1 SGDLS, CDR2 YYNGEE. The CDR3 extends over 12 amino acids. V gave up 0 bases and J gave up 5 bases, with 4 bases separating them. The CDR3 nucleotides are TGTGCCAGCAGCGTAGGAGGAGATACGCAGTATTTT. This encodes CASSVGGDTQYF.

The chain carries TRBV4-1 and TRBJ2-1; 8 nucleotides agree with TRBD2. The CDR3 loop spans 14 amino acids. The V and J ends lost 1 base and 9 bases, in that order; junction bases with no gene match: 5. Germline V gene lookup returns CDR1 MGHRA and CDR2 YSYEKL. CDR3 in DNA: TGCGCCAGCAGCCAAGGACTAGCGACGGCTGAGCAGTTCTTC. It is translated as CASSQGLATAEQFF.